This T cell receptor (beta chain) was captured in a study of spatial heterogeneity in lung cancer (dated by TCRdb to between 2018 and 2021). A note on the overall study: Beta-chain transcripts were consistently detected in greater numbers than alpha-chain transcripts, which likely reflected higher beta-chain transcript abundance. Both alpha and beta chains were TCR-sequenced in 200 or so tumor regions, about 64 matched nontumor lung samples and around 54 PBMC samples obtained at surgery. The study linked features of the TCR repertoire to counts of nonsynonymous mutations, which were determined by whole-exome sequencing of tumor tissue. In the raw uncorrected reads, each unique combination of TCR and UMI appeared more than ten times on average. In non-small cell lung cancer, the study quantitatively compared TCR alpha and beta repertoires across several tumor regions, matched nontumor lung, and blood.

Library method: 5' RACE. Sequencing instrument: NextSeq 500. In the TCR library protocol, a unique molecular identifier was attached to each TCR cDNA molecule so that PCR and sequencing errors could be corrected. The study's own analysis went as follows. TCR identification, UMI-based error correction and CDR3 extraction were performed with Decombinator tools. TCRs above a frequency of 2 per 1,000, corresponding to the top 1% of the tumor frequency distribution, were defined as expanded. Each repertoire was subsampled 100 times to 5,000 TCRs, after which Renyi diversity was computed with the R vegan package. CDR3 similarity networks were constructed using string-kernel similarity of amino acid triplets, with links drawn between CDR3s whose pairwise similarity was above 0.82. TCRdb's own reprocessing of the public reads used fastp at Q25 and MiXCR and kept productive beta chains. CDR3 protein sequences are deduplicated, and each keeps its most common genes and DNA. TCRdb, rather than the study authors, made the V and J calls. This sample lists several thousand distinct CDR3 sequences; 4.5% to 5.5% were detected once. The top ten clones comprise around a tenth of the sample.

The study at large found these results: Additional single-cell paired TCR alpha and beta sequencing was considered necessary to confirm, at a functional level, the hypothesis that regional TCRs recognize regional mutations.

Based on its abundance in the sample, this clonotype is medium-sized (0.01 to 0.1%). It lacks a known antigen. Base qualities are not provided; no much larger clone lies one nucleotide away. CDR1 WSHSY and CDR2 SAAADI were looked up in the germline V gene. V and J lose 0 bases and 4 bases, and a span of 12 bases separates them. The CDR3, from cysteine to phenylalanine, totals 15 residues. Only CDR3 DNA is held: 45 bases, read in frame from base 1. The sample's time point, from its label and the paper: sample taken at primary tumor resection. Donors were around 69 patients with early-stage, untreated non-small cell lung cancer from the lung TRACERx cohort. Whole RNA extracted from tumor and nontumor lung tissue, or from cryopreserved PBMC samples, was used for TCR sequencing without cell sorting. Only patients with enough RNA available from two or more tumor regions were chosen for TCR sequencing. Before selection, tumor and adjacent nontumor lung specimens were reviewed by a lung pathologist.

This clonotype was obtained from a female donor with early-stage non-small cell lung cancer. The sample consisted of normal lung tissue next to the tumor, taken at surgery. The receptor chain draws on TRBV10-2 and TRBJ1-2; confidence is insufficient to name the D gene. CDR3 protein: CASSESSGVSYGYTF. The nucleotide sequence reads as follows: TGCGCCAGCAGTGAGTCTTCGGGAGTATCCTATGGCTACACCTTC.